The 11 T cell receptor beta chains below come from one sample, sequenced in a study of T cell repertoires in cytomegalovirus infection. TCRdb analysed the reads with MiXCR anew, one entry per CDR3 protein. The sample carries about 230,000 distinct CDR3 sequences, 22% recorded once. Sample: CD8+ T cells from PBMCs. The receptors derive from a human donor in good health (CMV status not recorded). Some clones in this sample may be carry-over from other donors' samples.

The rearrangement joins TRBV25-1 to TRBJ2-1, with 12 bases that match TRBD2. Germline values: CDR1 MGHDK, CDR2 SYGVNS. This CDR3 has 19 residues. Trimming at V came to 2 bases and at J to 1 base, leaving 9 bases not matched to a gene. CDR3 coding DNA: TGTGCCAGCAGTGAACTAGCGGGGGGGGACCTGAGTTCCTACAATGAGCAGTTCTTC. This translates into CASSELAGGDLSSYNEQFF.

The chain recombines TRBV29-1 with TRBJ2-3; TRBD1 is a possible D gene (5 bases). Germline V gene lookup returns CDR1 SQVTM and CDR2 ANQGSEA. This CDR3 has 15 amino acids. V shed 4 bases and J shed 4 bases, with 18 bases lying between them. The CDR3 DNA is TGCAGCGTTGTTTCAGGGTCCCCCTTTGCAGATACGCAGTATTTT. This translates into CSVVSGSPFADTQYF.

This clonotype was seen many times. V and J are TRBV7-7 and TRBJ2-1; D is unclear. Trimming left V 2 bases short and J 7 bases short, with 15 bases between. Germline values: CDR1 SSHAT, CDR2 FNYEAQ (reference sequence). This CDR3 is built from 15 residues. CDR3 coding DNA: TGTGCCAGCAGCTTACTAAGGGAACAGACTAATGAGCAGTTCTTC. Its protein product is CASSLLREQTNEQFF.

This clonotype was seen a few times. The CDR3 DNA reads as TGTGCCAGCAGGCGAAGTTACAGACTGAACACTGAAGCTTTCTTT. It yields the protein CASRRSYRLNTEAFF. This sequence joins TRBV6-4 and TRBJ1-1, with D unclear. The CDR3 is 15 amino acids. Trimming pared 6 bases from V and 0 bases from J, leaving 14 bases between. Germline loops: CDR1 MRHNA, CDR2 SNTAGT.

V usage is TRBV7-4 and J usage is TRBJ2-7, with 9 bases aligning to TRBD1. The CDR3 is 15 amino acids. J was trimmed by 3 bases and V by 5 bases; bases with no gene match: 8. Germline V gene sequence: CDR1 SGHVT, CDR2 SQSDAQ. The CDR3 spells CASSRTGQGGYEQYF. The CDR3 nucleotides read TGTGCCAGCAGCCGAACGGGACAGGGCGGCTACGAGCAGTACTTC.

This chain joins TRBV28 and TRBJ1-2; weak D call: TRBD1 (6 bases). Trimming stripped 6 bases from V and 1 base from J, with 12 bases between. Germline-derived CDR1 and CDR2 are MDHEN and SYDVKM. CDR3 length: 14 residues. The CDR3 here is CASRPTGFNYGYTF. CDR3 in DNA: TGTGCCAGCAGACCTACAGGGTTTAACTATGGCTACACCTTC.

The CDR3 DNA reads as TGTGCCAGCACCCCAGCGGGGGATGAGAGAAACATTCAGTACTTC. It specifies CASTPAGDERNIQYF. The V gene is TRBV28, the J gene TRBJ2-4; 8 bases fit TRBD2. Germline V lookup: CDR1 MDHEN, CDR2 SYDVKM. V trimming: 7 bases; J trimming: 6 bases; junction bases outside the gene matches: 11. The CDR3 sequence is 15 residues long.

This rearrangement joins TRBV11-2 to TRBJ2-7; 7 bases line up with TRBD1. CDR1 and CDR2 (germline): SGHAT, FQNNGV. Trimming took 2 bases from V and 4 from J; bases not matched to a gene: 8. The CDR3 extends over 15 amino acids. CDR3 sequence: CASSLTTGRYYEQYF. The CDR3 nucleotides are TGTGCCAGCAGCTTAACGACAGGGAGATATTACGAGCAGTACTTC.

This chain joins TRBV19 and TRBJ2-1, with 7 nucleotides matching TRBD2. V was clipped by 4 bases and J by 3 bases; unmatched bases: 9. The length of the CDR3 is 16 residues. Germline V gene lookup returns CDR1 LNHDA and CDR2 SQIVND (reference sequence). The CDR3 spells CASSTLTSSHYNEQFF. In nucleotides, the CDR3 is TGTGCCAGTAGTACCCTGACTAGCTCCCACTACAATGAGCAGTTCTTC.

This clonotype appeared many times. This chain links TRBV5-4 with TRBJ2-7; possible D gene TRBD2, 5 bases. From germline, CDR1 is SGHNT and CDR2 YYREEE (reference sequence). This CDR3 comprises 12 residues. The ends were cut back, 0 bases at V and 7 bases at J, with 8 bases in the middle. CDR3 amino acids: CASSLGPGEQYF. The CDR3 DNA follows: TGTGCCAGCAGCTTGGGTCCGGGGGAGCAGTACTTC.

This clonotype was seen a single time. J is TRBJ1-1 and V is TRBV28, with D perhaps matching TRBD1 (6 bases). Germline lookup yields CDR1 MDHEN and CDR2 SYDVKM. The V gene lost 5 bases and the J gene lost 4 bases, with 14 bases spanning the gap. The CDR3 totals 14 residues. The CDR3, as DNA: TGTGCCAGCAGTCTCACAGGGATGGGCACTGAAGCTTTCTTT. Its translation is CASSLTGMGTEAFF.